This is a list of T cell receptor beta chains from one sample in a study of identifying expanded T cells in peripheral blood. The repertoire was sequenced with immunoSEQ multiplex PCR; TCRdb's copy has only in-frame clones and lacks some. The repertoire holds over 90,000 clones, with approximately 88% as singletons. The sample comprised blood. These receptors were obtained from a person aged 18 to 75 in good health. Each CDR3 is given with its conserved first and last residue. The order of the fields is CDR3 protein, CDR3 DNA, V gene, D gene, clone size, J gene. D genes are given only for firm matches. The size entry is marked missing in some rows and otherwise reads once, few, many or a size class.

CDR3aa: CASTYVEAGYGYTF
CDR3nt: TGTGCCAGCACCTACGTGGAGGCCGGATATGGCTACACCTTC
v_gene: TRBV5-6
d_gene: NA
abundance: few
j_gene: TRBJ1-2

CDR3aa: CARGGLNEKLFF
CDR3nt: TGTGCCCGGGGGGGGCTGAATGAAAAACTGTTTTTT
v_gene: TRBV30
d_gene: NA
abundance: NA
j_gene: TRBJ1-4

CDR3aa: CASSEAYGLAGPTDTQYF
CDR3nt: TGTGCCAGCAGTGAAGCGTATGGGCTAGCGGGCCCCACAGATACGCAGTATTTT
v_gene: TRBV6-1
d_gene: TRBD2
abundance: NA
j_gene: TRBJ2-3

CDR3aa: CASSNNSPLHF
CDR3nt: TGTGCCAGCAGCAACAATTCACCCCTCCACTTT
v_gene: TRBV21-1
d_gene: NA
abundance: NA
j_gene: TRBJ1-6

CDR3aa: CASSRANEQFF
CDR3nt: TGTGCCAGCAGCCGGGCCAATGAGCAGTTCTTC
v_gene: TRBV4-2
d_gene: NA
abundance: NA
j_gene: TRBJ2-1

CDR3aa: CASNESGPWGYTF
CDR3nt: TGTGCCAGCAATGAATCGGGCCCATGGGGCTACACCTTC
v_gene: TRBV28
d_gene: NA
abundance: NA
j_gene: TRBJ1-2

CDR3aa: CASSRATGREQYF
CDR3nt: TGTGCCAGCAGCCGAGCGACAGGGCGAGAGCAGTACTTC
v_gene: TRBV6-5
d_gene: TRBD1
abundance: NA
j_gene: TRBJ2-7

CDR3aa: CASIPGATEAFF
CDR3nt: TGTGCCAGCATCCCAGGGGCCACTGAAGCTTTCTTT
v_gene: TRBV7-2
d_gene: NA
abundance: NA
j_gene: TRBJ1-1

CDR3aa: CASSRQPGGTDTQYF
CDR3nt: TGTGCCAGCAGTAGACAGCCGGGGGGCACAGATACGCAGTATTTT
v_gene: TRBV6-5
d_gene: NA
abundance: NA
j_gene: TRBJ2-3

CDR3aa: CASSLGDSSYQETQYF
CDR3nt: TGCGCCAGCAGCTTGGGGGACAGCTCGTACCAAGAGACCCAGTACTTC
v_gene: TRBV5-1
d_gene: TRBD1
abundance: NA
j_gene: TRBJ2-5

CDR3aa: CASSYASAGNSYEQYF
CDR3nt: TGTGCCAGCAGTTACGCCTCAGCGGGAAACTCCTACGAGCAGTACTTC
v_gene: TRBV6-5
d_gene: TRBD2
abundance: NA
j_gene: TRBJ2-7

CDR3aa: CASSRATTGLAGVNEQFF
CDR3nt: TGTGCCAGCAGCCGAGCTACGACAGGACTAGCGGGAGTTAATGAGCAGTTCTTC
v_gene: TRBV7-9
d_gene: TRBD2
abundance: NA
j_gene: TRBJ2-1

CDR3aa: CATSRDRHEQYF
CDR3nt: TGTGCCACCAGCAGAGATAGGCACGAGCAGTACTTC
v_gene: TRBV15
d_gene: NA
abundance: NA
j_gene: TRBJ2-7

CDR3aa: CASSPRWGGYTF
CDR3nt: TGTGCCAGCAGCCCCCGTTGGGGCGGCTACACCTTC
v_gene: TRBV9
d_gene: NA
abundance: NA
j_gene: TRBJ1-2

CDR3aa: CASSTLGHGVGEAFF
CDR3nt: TGTGCCAGTAGTACCCTCGGGCACGGAGTAGGTGAAGCTTTCTTT
v_gene: TRBV19
d_gene: NA
abundance: NA
j_gene: TRBJ1-1

CDR3aa: CASSQDSDTEAFF
CDR3nt: TGTGCCAGCAGCCAAGACAGCGACACTGAAGCTTTCTTT
v_gene: TRBV4-2
d_gene: NA
abundance: NA
j_gene: TRBJ1-1

CDR3aa: CASSIRVYNEQFF
CDR3nt: TGTGCCAGTAGTATCCGAGTCTACAATGAGCAGTTCTTC
v_gene: TRBV19
d_gene: NA
abundance: NA
j_gene: TRBJ2-1

CDR3aa: CASTLLASSFSGGDEQFF
CDR3nt: TGTGCCAGCACCCTCTTGGCCAGCAGCTTCTCGGGGGGCGATGAGCAGTTCTTC
v_gene: TRBV5-5
d_gene: NA
abundance: NA
j_gene: TRBJ2-1

CDR3aa: CASSSQNSIYEQYF
CDR3nt: TGTGCCAGCAGTTCCCAGAACAGCATCTACGAGCAGTACTTC
v_gene: TRBV6-5
d_gene: NA
abundance: NA
j_gene: TRBJ2-7

CDR3aa: CASGPGASGLGETQYF
CDR3nt: TGCGCCAGCGGGCCCGGGGCTAGCGGGCTCGGGGAGACCCAGTACTTC
v_gene: TRBV5-1
d_gene: TRBD2
abundance: NA
j_gene: TRBJ2-5

CDR3aa: CASSQDTAGHSYEQYF
CDR3nt: TGTGCCAGCAGCCAAGATACAGCGGGACACTCCTACGAGCAGTACTTC
v_gene: TRBV14
d_gene: NA
abundance: once
j_gene: TRBJ2-7

CDR3aa: CASSLGGGNIQYF
CDR3nt: TGCGCCAGCAGCTTGGGAGGCGGAAACATTCAGTACTTC
v_gene: TRBV5-1
d_gene: NA
abundance: NA
j_gene: TRBJ2-4

CDR3aa: CASSFGTGTNEKLFF
CDR3nt: TGTGCCAGCAGCTTCGGGACAGGGACTAATGAAAAACTGTTTTTT
v_gene: TRBV11-2
d_gene: TRBD1
abundance: NA
j_gene: TRBJ1-4

CDR3aa: CASSPTGTGAGYGYTF
CDR3nt: TGTGCCAGCAGCCCTACCGGGACAGGGGCGGGCTATGGCTACACCTTC
v_gene: TRBV7-2
d_gene: TRBD1
abundance: NA
j_gene: TRBJ1-2

CDR3aa: CASSQDRRSKAFF
CDR3nt: TGTGCCAGCAGCCAAGATAGGAGGAGCAAGGCTTTCTTT
v_gene: TRBV14
d_gene: NA
abundance: once
j_gene: TRBJ1-1

CDR3aa: CASRQGSYEQYF
CDR3nt: TGTGCCAGCAGACAGGGATCCTACGAGCAGTACTTC
v_gene: TRBV28
d_gene: NA
abundance: few
j_gene: TRBJ2-7

CDR3aa: CASSLEAVAGDYYNEQFF
CDR3nt: TGTGCCAGCAGTTTAGAGGCTGTAGCGGGAGACTACTACAATGAGCAGTTCTTC
v_gene: TRBV28
d_gene: TRBD2
abundance: once
j_gene: TRBJ2-1

CDR3aa: CASSITDQPQHF
CDR3nt: TGTGCCAGTAGTATAACTGATCAGCCCCAGCATTTT
v_gene: TRBV19
d_gene: NA
abundance: NA
j_gene: TRBJ1-5

CDR3aa: CASSESRAGRETQYF
CDR3nt: TGTGCCAGCAGTGAATCCAGGGCTGGTCGAGAGACCCAGTACTTC
v_gene: TRBV6-1
d_gene: NA
abundance: once
j_gene: TRBJ2-5

CDR3aa: CASSVKVSGNTIYF
CDR3nt: TGTGCCAGCAGCGTGAAGGTCTCCGGAAACACCATATATTTT
v_gene: TRBV21-1
d_gene: NA
abundance: NA
j_gene: TRBJ1-3

CDR3aa: CASSRGTINTGELFF
CDR3nt: TGTGCCAGCTCTCGGGGCACTATTAACACCGGGGAGCTGTTTTTT
v_gene: TRBV9
d_gene: NA
abundance: NA
j_gene: TRBJ2-2

CDR3aa: CASSIASNQPQHF
CDR3nt: TGTGCCAGTAGTATAGCAAGCAATCAGCCCCAGCATTTT
v_gene: TRBV19
d_gene: NA
abundance: NA
j_gene: TRBJ1-5

CDR3aa: CASRSDRPLNTEAFF
CDR3nt: TGTGCCAGCAGATCGGACAGACCCTTGAACACTGAAGCTTTCTTT
v_gene: TRBV6-5
d_gene: NA
abundance: NA
j_gene: TRBJ1-1

CDR3aa: CATRPPGPRYEQYF
CDR3nt: TGTGCCACCCGACCCCCGGGACCGCGGTACGAGCAGTACTTC
v_gene: TRBV28
d_gene: NA
abundance: NA
j_gene: TRBJ2-7

CDR3aa: CTSSQGRPSNQPQHF
CDR3nt: TGCACCAGCAGCCAGGGCAGACCTAGCAATCAGCCCCAGCATTTT
v_gene: TRBV1
d_gene: NA
abundance: NA
j_gene: TRBJ1-5

CDR3aa: CASSRSGGEEKLFF
CDR3nt: TGTGCCAGCAGCCGAAGCGGGGGAGAAGAAAAACTGTTTTTT
v_gene: TRBV4-2
d_gene: NA
abundance: NA
j_gene: TRBJ1-4

CDR3aa: CASGLGLGGTYGYTF
CDR3nt: TGTGCTAGTGGTCTCGGGTTGGGAGGGACCTATGGCTACACCTTC
v_gene: TRBV12-5
d_gene: NA
abundance: NA
j_gene: TRBJ1-2

CDR3aa: CAWVSPGTGGSYTF
CDR3nt: TGTGCCTGGGTTAGTCCCGGGACCGGGGGGAGCTACACCTTC
v_gene: TRBV30
d_gene: NA
abundance: NA
j_gene: TRBJ1-2

CDR3aa: CASSTRDTEAFF
CDR3nt: TGTGCCAGCAGCACTCGAGACACTGAAGCTTTCTTT
v_gene: TRBV7-9
d_gene: NA
abundance: NA
j_gene: TRBJ1-1

CDR3aa: CASSLDPRQGVGGAFF
CDR3nt: TGTGCCAGCAGCTTAGATCCCAGACAGGGGGTAGGAGGAGCTTTCTTT
v_gene: TRBV7-2
d_gene: TRBD1
abundance: NA
j_gene: TRBJ1-1

CDR3aa: CASSIGWGAGNTIYF
CDR3nt: TGTGCCAGTAGTATTGGGTGGGGCGCTGGAAACACCATATATTTT
v_gene: TRBV19
d_gene: NA
abundance: once
j_gene: TRBJ1-3

CDR3aa: CASSYSGTESTQYF
CDR3nt: TGTGCCAGCAGTTATTCCGGGACGGAGAGTACTCAGTACTTC
v_gene: TRBV25-1
d_gene: NA
abundance: NA
j_gene: TRBJ2-4

CDR3aa: CAISESGQGQPQHF
CDR3nt: TGTGCCATCAGTGAGTCGGGACAGGGACAGCCCCAGCATTTT
v_gene: TRBV10-3
d_gene: TRBD1
abundance: NA
j_gene: TRBJ1-5

CDR3aa: CASSPRTSGGAGEQFF
CDR3nt: TGTGCCAGCAGCCCAAGGACTAGCGGGGGGGCAGGTGAGCAGTTCTTC
v_gene: TRBV7-2
d_gene: TRBD2
abundance: NA
j_gene: TRBJ2-1

CDR3aa: CASSYMDRTGPQHF
CDR3nt: TGTGCCAGCAGTTACATGGACAGGACGGGGCCCCAGCATTTT
v_gene: TRBV6-5
d_gene: TRBD1
abundance: NA
j_gene: TRBJ1-5

CDR3aa: CASSTPTGDWYGYTF
CDR3nt: TGTGCCAGTAGTACACCCACGGGGGATTGGTATGGCTACACCTTC
v_gene: TRBV19
d_gene: NA
abundance: NA
j_gene: TRBJ1-2

CDR3aa: CAISEAGVNEQFF
CDR3nt: TGTGCCATCAGTGAAGCAGGGGTCAATGAGCAGTTCTTC
v_gene: TRBV10-3
d_gene: NA
abundance: NA
j_gene: TRBJ2-1

CDR3aa: CASSFIAGGYNEQFF
CDR3nt: TGTGCCAGCAGCTTCATAGCGGGGGGCTACAATGAGCAGTTCTTC
v_gene: TRBV9
d_gene: TRBD2
abundance: NA
j_gene: TRBJ2-1

CDR3aa: CARGQINYGYTF
CDR3nt: TGTGCCAGGGGACAGATCAACTATGGCTACACCTTC
v_gene: TRBV2
d_gene: TRBD1
abundance: few
j_gene: TRBJ1-2

CDR3aa: CASSLVPRREVF
CDR3nt: TGTGCCAGCAGCTTAGTTCCCAGGAGGGAAGTCTTC
v_gene: TRBV11-3
d_gene: NA
abundance: NA
j_gene: TRBJ1-2

CDR3aa: CASSRRDREKLFF
CDR3nt: TGTGCCAGCAGTAGGCGGGACAGAGAAAAACTGTTTTTT
v_gene: TRBV5-5
d_gene: TRBD1
abundance: NA
j_gene: TRBJ1-4

CDR3aa: CASSPRQAADEAFF
CDR3nt: TGTGCCAGCTCACCAAGACAGGCCGCTGACGAAGCTTTCTTT
v_gene: TRBV18
d_gene: NA
abundance: once
j_gene: TRBJ1-1

CDR3aa: CASSSTGANEKLFF
CDR3nt: TGTGCCAGCTCAAGCACGGGAGCTAATGAAAAACTGTTTTTT
v_gene: TRBV18
d_gene: NA
abundance: once
j_gene: TRBJ1-4

CDR3aa: CASSLVGLAGGSYNEQFF
CDR3nt: TGTGCCAGCAGCTTAGTAGGACTAGCGGGGGGCTCCTACAATGAGCAGTTCTTC
v_gene: TRBV7-6
d_gene: TRBD2
abundance: NA
j_gene: TRBJ2-1

CDR3aa: CASRVGSGPLGNQPQHF
CDR3nt: TGTGCCAGCAGGGTAGGATCAGGGCCCTTGGGCAATCAGCCCCAGCATTTT
v_gene: TRBV27
d_gene: NA
abundance: NA
j_gene: TRBJ1-5

CDR3aa: CASSQDDRANYGYTF
CDR3nt: TGCGCCAGCAGCCAAGACGACAGGGCGAACTATGGCTACACCTTC
v_gene: TRBV4-3
d_gene: TRBD1
abundance: NA
j_gene: TRBJ1-2

CDR3aa: CASRIREEKLFF
CDR3nt: TGTGCCAGCAGGATCAGAGAGGAAAAACTGTTTTTT
v_gene: TRBV6-1
d_gene: NA
abundance: NA
j_gene: TRBJ1-4

CDR3aa: CASSFPGAYGHTF
CDR3nt: TGTGCCAGCAGCTTCCCGGGAGCCTATGGCCACACCTTC
v_gene: TRBV7-9
d_gene: NA
abundance: NA
j_gene: TRBJ1-2